This record covers a single TCR beta chain. These data are taken from a study of blood T cell repertoires in COVID-19. Study details: PBMCs, B-cell-depleted T cells, or T cells provided the cDNA or gDNA that made up the material.

Authors' data handling: For nucleated cells, counts were estimated from reference gene primer amplification. Libraries were prepared by immunoSEQ multiplex PCR; TCRdb keeps only in-frame clonotypes and omits some of them. The V and J calls and clone size were taken over from that table, and D and trimming were inferred from the DNA. The repertoire consists of approximately 74,000 clones, with roughly 83% occurring once and the leading ten covering 2.5%. Germline V gene lookup returns CDR1 MDHEN and CDR2 SYDVKM. Trimming at V came to 8 bases and at J to 2 bases, leaving 6 bases not matched to a gene. The CDR3 is 13 residues long.

Sequencing was carried out using peripheral blood. This clonotype was obtained from a man at least 80 years old with active or convalescent COVID-19. This chain joins TRBV28 and TRBJ2-7, with 7 positions matching TRBD1. CDR3 coding DNA: TGTGCCAGCGCCGGGACAGTCCCCTACGAGCAGTACTTC. It yields the protein CASAGTVPYEQYF.